One and the same sample provided the 16 T cell receptor beta chains below, sequenced in a study of shared clonotypes between healthy human individuals. Generated by immunoSEQ multiplex PCR, the TCRdb table keeps only in-frame clones and is missing some. Here the sample spans fewer than 700,000 clones, 95% being singletons. Naive-designated CD8 cells lacked CD45RO, were positively enriched for CCR7, and omitted terminally differentiated effector memory CD45RA+ cells. Sample: naive CD8+ T cells sorted from blood. The receptors shown here come from a woman in her 30s in good health.

V and J are TRBV27 and TRBJ2-7; 9 nucleotides match TRBD1. V shed 3 bases, J shed 3 bases, and the junction held 3 bases outside the gene matches. Germline V gives CDR1 MNHEY, CDR2 SMNVEV (reference sequence). CDR3 size: 14 residues. CDR3 coding DNA: TGTGCCAGCAGTTTTGGGACAGGGTACTACGAGCAGTACTTC. Protein: CASSFGTGYYEQYF.

V gene TRBV5-1 combines with J gene TRBJ2-2, with D hard to call. Germline V gene sequence: CDR1 SGHRS, CDR2 YFSETQ. This CDR3 has 11 residues. V lost 5 bases to trimming and J lost 3 bases, with 2 bases between them. CDR3 region: CASSYTGELFF. CDR3 DNA: TGCGCCAGCAGTTACACCGGGGAGCTGTTTTTT.

V is TRBV29-1 and J is TRBJ1-6; tentatively, D is TRBD1 (5 bases). Per the germline V gene, CDR1 is SQVTM and CDR2 is ANQGSEA. The CDR3 is 12 amino acids. The CDR3 region is CTLGGVHSPLHF. The CDR3 DNA reads as TGCACCCTGGGGGGGGTTCATTCACCCCTCCACTTT. Supplemented by reference TRBV29-1 and TRBJ1-6, the full variable domain reads SAVISQKPSRDICQRGTSLTIQCQVDSQVTMMFWYRQQPGQSLTLIATANQGSEATYESGFVIDKFPISRPNLTFSTLTVSNMSPEDSSIYLCTLGGVHSPLHFGNGTRLTVT.

The rearrangement links TRBV19 to TRBJ1-5; D is unclear. Trimming took off 1 base at V and 0 bases at J, with 13 bases between the two ends. This CDR3 is built from 17 residues. Germline V gene lookup returns CDR1 LNHDA and CDR2 SQIVND (reference sequence). CDR3 nucleotide sequence: TGTGCCAGTAGTATAGGGACCTCGGTCGATAGCAATCAGCCCCAGCATTTT. Protein product: CASSIGTSVDSNQPQHF.

The chain uses TRBV4-2 and TRBJ2-7; 12 nucleotides align to TRBD2. This CDR3 is 17 amino acids long. The trim removed 0 bases at V and 5 bases at J, leaving 8 bases unmatched. Germline V gene sequence: CDR1 LGHNA, CDR2 YNFKEQ. CDR3 sequence (DNA): TGTGCCAGCAGCCAAGAAGAGGCAACTAGCGGGAGGAACGAGCAGTACTTC. Protein: CASSQEEATSGRNEQYF.

The chain is built from TRBV7-8 and TRBJ1-1; D gene uncertain. CDR3 length: 13 amino acids. With 5 bases removed from V and 0 bases from J, the gap between germline ends came to 7 bases. Per the germline V gene, CDR1 is SGHVS and CDR2 is FQNEAQ. Written as DNA, the CDR3 is TGTGCCAGCAGCCTGGACGTGAACACTGAAGCTTTCTTT. It is translated as CASSLDVNTEAFF.

V gene TRBV6-4 combines with J gene TRBJ1-2; D not resolved. V shed 0 bases and J shed 8 bases, with 13 bases lying between them. Germline V lookup: CDR1 MRHNA, CDR2 SNTAGT. The CDR3 totals 14 residues. The CDR3 loop reads CASSDSTATFGYTF. CDR3 sequence (DNA): TGTGCCAGCAGTGACTCAACAGCCACTTTCGGCTACACCTTC.

V and J are TRBV4-2 and TRBJ2-1, with D possibly TRBD2 on 6 matching bases. The CDR3 spans 12 residues. V lost 8 bases and J 9 bases, leaving 14 bases between the germline ends. CDR1 LGHNA and CDR2 YNFKEQ come from the germline V gene. The DNA of the CDR3 is TGTGCCAGCGGTCGACTAGGAACTGAGCAGTTCTTC. This encodes CASGRLGTEQFF.

This sequence joins TRBV6-1 and TRBJ1-2, with D unclear. Trimming shortened V by 7 bases and J by 4 bases, and 10 bases separated the two germline ends. CDR3 length: 12 residues. CDR1 is MNHNS and CDR2 is SASEGT in the germline V gene. The CDR3 DNA sequence: TGTGCCAGCACCCCCCCGGCCTATGGCTACACCTTC. Translated, it gives CASTPPAYGYTF.

The rearrangement uses TRBV28 and TRBJ1-5; TRBD1 might be the D (5 bases). Germline V CDR1 and CDR2: MDHEN, SYDVKM. The CDR3 runs to 14 residues. Trimming took 4 bases from V and 3 from J, leaving 10 bases between them. CDR3 sequence reads: CASSSPRDNQPQHF. DNA of the CDR3: TGTGCCAGCAGTTCCCCCAGGGACAATCAGCCCCAGCATTTT.

The chain uses TRBV4-1 and TRBJ2-2; 10 bases line up with TRBD1. Germline lookup yields CDR1 MGHRA and CDR2 YSYEKL. The CDR3 contains 16 residues. V shed 4 bases, J shed 5 bases, and the junction held 7 bases outside the gene matches. The CDR3 protein is CASSPRDRGLTGELFF. In DNA, the CDR3 is TGCGCCAGCAGCCCCCGTGACAGGGGGCTTACCGGGGAGCTGTTTTTT.

Remarks on this clone: Other DNA variants within this sample encode the same CDR3. This sequence joins TRBV27 and TRBJ2-7, with D possibly being TRBD2 (5 bases). Trimming took 0 bases from V and 3 from J, leaving 9 bases between them. Looked up from germline, CDR1 is MNHEY and CDR2 is SMNVEV (reference sequence). The CDR3 extends over 14 amino acids. CDR3 sequence: CASSLSSGVYEQYF. The CDR3 DNA sequence: TGTGCCAGCAGTTTATCCTCCGGGGTCTACGAGCAGTACTTC.

The chain joins TRBV5-4 to TRBJ1-1, with D unclear. This CDR3 is built from 14 residues. Germline loops: CDR1 SGHNT, CDR2 YYREEE (reference sequence). Trimming took 4 bases from V and 6 from J, leaving 16 bases between them. CDR3 sequence: CASSPAVSHAEAFF. Written as DNA, the CDR3 is TGTGCCAGCAGCCCCGCAGTTAGTCACGCTGAAGCTTTCTTT. The variable domain in full, completed from reference TRBV5-4 and TRBJ1-1, reads ETGVTQSPTHLIKTRGQQVTLRCSSQSGHNTVSWYQQALGQGPQFIFQYYREEENGRGNFPPRFSGLQFPNYSSELNVNALELDDSALYLCASSPAVSHAEAFFGQGTRLTVV.

This clone was seen a handful of times. V is TRBV5-1 and J is TRBJ1-2; no clear D. Germline loops: CDR1 SGHRS, CDR2 YFSETQ. The CDR3 sequence is 14 residues long. Trimming pared 0 bases from V and 3 bases from J, leaving 9 bases between. The DNA for the CDR3 is TGCGCCAGCAGCTTGGGGCACCCCCACTATGGCTACACCTTC. Amino acids: CASSLGHPHYGYTF.

This clone was counted once. CDR3 region: CASSLGPVNEQFF. CDR3 nucleotides: TGTGCCAGCAGTTTAGGGCCAGTGAATGAGCAGTTCTTC. The chain employs TRBV27 and TRBJ2-1; D gene ambiguous. The germline CDR1 and CDR2 sequences are MNHEY and SMNVEV (reference sequence). This CDR3 spans 13 amino acids. V was cut by 2 bases and J by 7 bases, with 9 bases left in between.

The chain is built from TRBV10-1 and TRBJ2-7; 7 bases agree with TRBD2. Germline CDR1 reads WNHNN; CDR2 reads SYGVQD (reference sequence). The ends lost 11 bases at V and 0 bases at J; junction bases unmatched: 10. The CDR3 consists of 14 residues. The CDR3 bases are TGCGCCTGCATAGCGGGTGATCGCTCCTACGAGCAGTACTTC. It is translated as CACIAGDRSYEQYF.